What follows is one TCR beta chain and its context. This entry comes from a study of T cell responses to AZD1222 COVID-19 vaccine. Only in-frame clones appear in the TCRdb table, and some are missing; sequencing was by immunoSEQ multiplex PCR. This sample has 150,000 to 200,000 clones, with 80% to 95% found just once. This clonotype was obtained from an adult who received the AZD1222 COVID-19 vaccine. The sample in question was peripheral blood, obtained 28 days after the second AZD1222 dose.

CDR3 sequence (DNA): TGTGCCACCACCTCCACCGGGAAGGCTTTCTTT. Translated: CATTSTGKAFF. The rearrangement links TRBV28 to TRBJ1-1; D gene unclear. This CDR3 comprises 11 residues. In germline, CDR1 is MDHEN, CDR2 SYDVKM. V was cut by 10 bases and J by 11 bases, with 17 bases left in between.